This TCR beta chain was found in a study of beta chain features in type 1 diabetes. TCRB transcripts that were expressed got sequenced, as all of the isolated RNA had been reverse transcribed. Naive, central memory and regulatory T cell samples averaged about 3.57 million reads. Assay: immunoSEQ multiplex PCR; the TCRdb copy retains only in-frame clones and omits some. This sample has 300,000 to 350,000 clones, with around a fifth found just once. The J segment lost 3 bases and the V segment lost 0 bases, leaving 6 bases of the junction unmatched. The CDR3 extends over 16 amino acids. Germline lookup yields CDR1 SGHRS and CDR2 YFSETQ. This clone has more than one count but fewer than ten.

This TCR derives from a woman under 30 in good health. V gene TRBV5-1 combines with J gene TRBJ2-1, with 7 bases fitting TRBD1. Sequencing was performed on naive CD4+ T cells from blood. This CDR3 reads CASSLGLSGGYNEQFF. The CDR3, as DNA: TGCGCCAGCAGCTTGGGGTTGTCAGGGGGCTACAATGAGCAGTTCTTC.